This T cell receptor (beta chain) was identified in a study of cytotoxic CD8 clonotypes in ibrutinib-treated CLL. Study background: IGHV unmutated 17 to 18; relapsed/refractory some ten; treatment-naive some 14. Study observations and caveats: Clonality climbed at ibrutinib response, then dropped toward baseline at progression.

The repertoire was sequenced with immunoSEQ multiplex PCR; TCRdb's copy has only in-frame clones and lacks some. This sample carries 50,000 to 65,000 clones, around 60% of them seen once, and the ten largest clones take roughly 15%. Comments on this clone: Its antigen is not identified.

The CDR3 has 16 residues. The germline V gene encodes CDR1 LNHDA and CDR2 SQIVND (reference sequence). Trimming at V came to 4 bases and at J to 6 bases, leaving 8 bases not matched to a gene. The TCR sequence derives from a human donor with chronic lymphocytic leukemia. The specimen was PBMCs, collected after 12 months of ibrutinib treatment. This sequence joins TRBV19 and TRBJ2-1; 11 nucleotides agree with TRBD1. The CDR3 spells CASSRSGTGGTNEQFF. CDR3 in DNA: TGTGCCAGTAGTAGATCCGGGACAGGGGGGACCAATGAGCAGTTCTTC.